This T cell receptor beta chain comes out of a study of blood T cell repertoires in COVID-19. Study context: Researchers got acute and convalescent COVID-19 samples from the United States, Italy and Spain. The analysed material was cDNA or gDNA that came from T cells, B-cell-depleted T cells, or PBMCs.

The germline gives CDR1 SGHRS, CDR2 YFSETQ. V was cut by 2 bases and J by 8 bases, with 8 bases left in between. This CDR3 contains 13 residues. As handled by the study authors: Reference gene primer amplification yielded estimated nucleated cell counts. TCRdb's table, derived via immunoSEQ multiplex PCR, lists solely in-frame clones and lacks some. The DNA was the basis for D and trimming; V, J and clone size are from that table. The table includes under 250,000 clones, about 85% detected once. The TCR was taken from a young man with active or convalescent COVID-19. The chain recombines TRBV5-1 with TRBJ1-6; D perhaps matches TRBD1 (5 bases). The source material was peripheral blood. DNA of the CDR3: TGCGCCAGCAGCTTAGACAGCGATTCACCCCTCCACTTT. It encodes CASSLDSDSPLHF.